The T cell receptor (beta chain) under discussion was sequenced for a study of esophageal squamous cell carcinoma under preoperative chemotherapy. With termini counted, the CDR3 has 8 amino acids. The germline gives CDR1 MNHEY, CDR2 SVGAGI. The time point is: before preoperative PTX-NDP chemotherapy. Using its own MiXCR run on the PCR reads, TCRdb lists one record per CDR3 protein. The sample shows under 7,000 distinct CDR3 sequences, less than 40% of them seen only once. Concerning this clonotype: The conserved closing phenylalanine or tryptophan is absent in this CDR3, likely reflecting a read error. No DNA is shown, since the ends of the CDR3 on it are uncertain; the CDR3 is the one TCRdb lists.

This TCR was sampled from a human donor with esophageal squamous cell carcinoma. The donor label of this sample is uncertain. This sample was gathered from a patient given preoperative chemotherapy. V usage is TRBV6-5 and J usage is TRBJ2-1; the table gives TRBD1 as D, unverified against the DNA. CDR3 protein: CASSYLGT.